A selection of T cell receptor beta chains follows, all from one sample in a study of blood T cells in healthy people across ages. TCRdb re-derived calls from the 5' RACE reads in MiXCR, one entry per CDR3 protein. Of 730,000 or so distinct CDR3 sequences detected, around 41% appear once; the ten largest clones hold 25% to 30%. Source material: blood. Receptors were obtained from a man aged 80 or over in good health. CDR3s include the opening cysteine and the closing phenylalanine or tryptophan. D genes are given only for firm matches. The size field is filled for only some rows; it gives once, few, many or a size class.

J: TRBJ1-5; size: .; D: .; V: TRBV2; DNA: TGTGCCAGCAGTGCGGAGTATAGCAATCAGCCCCAGCATTTT; CDR3: CASSAEYSNQPQHF
J: TRBJ2-5; size: once; D: .; V: TRBV2; DNA: TGTGCCAGCAGTCCGCCGTCCCCCCGGGGCCAAGAGACCCAGTACTTC; CDR3: CASSPPSPRGQETQYF
J: TRBJ2-7; size: many; D: .; V: TRBV6-2/TRBV6-3; DNA: TGTGCCAGCAGTTATGCGGGGAGCTCCTACGAGCAGTACTTC; CDR3: CASSYAGSSYEQYF
J: TRBJ2-1; size: many; D: .; V: TRBV10-1; DNA: TGCGCCAGCAGTAACCCTAGCTCCTACAATGAGCAGTTCTTC; CDR3: CASSNPSSYNEQFF
J: TRBJ1-2; size: few; D: TRBD1; V: TRBV20-1; DNA: TGCAGTGCTTTAGCCGGATTACAGGGGAATGGCTACACCTTC; CDR3: CSALAGLQGNGYTF
J: TRBJ2-7; size: .; D: .; V: TRBV5-8; DNA: TGTGCCAGCAGCTTGGCTCGCGGGGTTCGGGACGAGCAGTACTTC; CDR3: CASSLARGVRDEQYF
J: TRBJ2-7; size: few; D: .; V: TRBV6-2/TRBV6-3; DNA: TGTGCCAGCAGTTACAATGCGGAGGTCTTGCCGGGAGAGCAGTACTTC; CDR3: CASSYNAEVLPGEQYF
J: TRBJ1-1; size: .; D: .; V: TRBV10-3; DNA: TGTGCCATCAGTGAGGACGGACGGAAGAACACTGAAGCTTTCTTT; CDR3: CAISEDGRKNTEAFF
J: TRBJ2-5; size: .; D: TRBD2; V: TRBV27; DNA: TGTGCCAGCAGACTCCTAGCGGGAGTTCCCCAAGGTCAAGAGACCCAGTACTTC; CDR3: CASRLLAGVPQGQETQYF
J: TRBJ1-2; size: few; D: TRBD1; V: TRBV4-2; DNA: TGTGCCAGCAGCCAGGGGACAGGGCGAGAGTATGGCTACACCTTC; CDR3: CASSQGTGREYGYTF
J: TRBJ2-2; size: .; D: TRBD2; V: TRBV10-3; DNA: TGTGCCATCACCCCCTCGCCCGGGACTAGCGGGGCCACCGGGGAGCTGTTTTTT; CDR3: CAITPSPGTSGATGELFF
J: TRBJ1-2; size: .; D: TRBD1; V: TRBV20-1; DNA: TGCAGTGCTAGAACCCAGGGGGGGGATGGCTACACCTTC; CDR3: CSARTQGGDGYTF
J: TRBJ2-7; size: .; D: TRBD1; V: TRBV7-9; DNA: TGTGCCAGCAGCTTAGCTCTGTCCGGGACAGGGTCCTACGAGCAGTACTTC; CDR3: CASSLALSGTGSYEQYF
J: TRBJ1-5; size: few; D: .; V: TRBV20-1; DNA: TGCAGTGCTAGGGACCAAGGGCAGCCCCAGCATTTT; CDR3: CSARDQGQPQHF
J: TRBJ2-5; size: .; D: .; V: TRBV28; DNA: TGTGCCAGCAGTTACCCGGGTTCCTCGGGGGAGACCCAGTACTTC; CDR3: CASSYPGSSGETQYF
J: TRBJ2-3; size: many; D: .; V: TRBV6-2/TRBV6-3; DNA: TGTGCCAGCAGGGGAGGTGCAGGGATGACAGATACGCAGTATTTT; CDR3: CASRGGAGMTDTQYF
J: TRBJ2-7; size: .; D: TRBD2; V: TRBV20-1; DNA: TGCAGTGCCAGGACTAGCGGGAGAAGCGAGCAGTACTTC; CDR3: CSARTSGRSEQYF
J: TRBJ2-4; size: few; D: TRBD2; V: TRBV3-1; DNA: TGTGCCAGTGGGGGAGGGGAGGCCAAAAACATTCAGTACTTC; CDR3: CASGGGEAKNIQYF
J: TRBJ2-5; size: few; D: .; V: TRBV7-2; DNA: TGTGCCAGCAGCTTAGTTTGGGGCGGGCAAGAGACCCAGTACTTC; CDR3: CASSLVWGGQETQYF
J: TRBJ2-1; size: .; D: TRBD2; V: TRBV29-1; DNA: TGCAGCGTTGAAGGAGTGGTAGCGGGGAGGTCGGGTGAGCAGTTCTTC; CDR3: CSVEGVVAGRSGEQFF
J: TRBJ1-5; size: .; D: TRBD1; V: TRBV7-2; DNA: TGTGCCAGCAGCTCGGGGACAGGGAGTGGTCAGCCCCAGCATTTT; CDR3: CASSSGTGSGQPQHF
J: TRBJ2-3; size: once; D: .; V: TRBV20-1; DNA: TGCAGTGCTTCTGGGGGGTTCTACACAGATACGCAGTATTTT; CDR3: CSASGGFYTDTQYF
J: TRBJ1-2; size: few; D: .; V: TRBV11-2; DNA: TGTGCCAGCAGCTTAGGTATAGGACGGAATAACTATGGCTACACCTTC; CDR3: CASSLGIGRNNYGYTF
J: TRBJ2-5; size: few; D: .; V: TRBV11-2; DNA: TGTGCCAGCAGCCCCCTAGTTAGGGATTACCAAGAGACCCAGTACTTC; CDR3: CASSPLVRDYQETQYF